Listed below are T cell receptor beta chains from one sample, sequenced in a study of blood T cells in healthy people across ages. A single record per CDR3 protein comes from TCRdb applying MiXCR to the 5' RACE reads. This sample carries approximately 1.5 million distinct CDR3 sequences, 30% to 40% of them seen once, and the ten largest clones take about 11%. The sequencing input was blood. The receptors were sampled from a woman aged 25 to 39 in good health. The CDR3 runs from the conserved cysteine through the conserved F or W. Fields, in order: V gene, D gene, clone size, J gene, CDR3 DNA, CDR3 protein. D genes are given only for firm matches. Size is stated for part of the rows, as once, few or many counts, or as a class when the clone is expanded.

v_gene: TRBV2
d_gene: TRBD2
abundance: many
j_gene: TRBJ2-5
CDR3nt: TGTGCCAGCAGTCGGCTAGCGGGGCGACAAGAGACCCAGTACTTC
CDR3aa: CASSRLAGRQETQYF

v_gene: TRBV7-9
d_gene: NA
abundance: NA
j_gene: TRBJ2-1
CDR3nt: TGTGCCAGCAGCTTAGCGAACAGGGTCGAGCAGTTCTTC
CDR3aa: CASSLANRVEQFF

v_gene: TRBV6-6
d_gene: NA
abundance: once
j_gene: TRBJ1-2
CDR3nt: TGTGCCAGCAGTCCCGCCGCGGGGGGCAGCAATGGCTACACCTTC
CDR3aa: CASSPAAGGSNGYTF

v_gene: TRBV5-1
d_gene: NA
abundance: NA
j_gene: TRBJ2-7
CDR3nt: TGCGCCAGCAGCTTTAGGACGGGAGATCCCTACGAGCAGTACTTC
CDR3aa: CASSFRTGDPYEQYF

v_gene: TRBV20-1
d_gene: NA
abundance: NA
j_gene: TRBJ2-6
CDR3nt: TGCAGTGCTAGCATGACCTCTGGGGCCAACGTCCTGACTTTC
CDR3aa: CSASMTSGANVLTF

v_gene: TRBV28
d_gene: TRBD2
abundance: NA
j_gene: TRBJ2-7
CDR3nt: TGTGCCAGCAGCACTCTGACCGGGACTAGCGGGTGCTACGAGCAGTACTTC
CDR3aa: CASSTLTGTSGCYEQYF

v_gene: TRBV11-2
d_gene: TRBD2
abundance: NA
j_gene: TRBJ2-1
CDR3nt: TGTGCCACCAAGAGGACTAGCGGGATTAATGAGCAGTTCTTC
CDR3aa: CATKRTSGINEQFF

v_gene: TRBV7-8
d_gene: NA
abundance: NA
j_gene: TRBJ2-3
CDR3nt: TGTGCCAGCAGCTTAGGACACCGACCGGGGTATTTT
CDR3aa: CASSLGHRPGYF

v_gene: TRBV5-1
d_gene: TRBD1
abundance: NA
j_gene: TRBJ1-1
CDR3nt: TGCGCCAGCCGACGACAGGGTAAGGCTGAAGCTTTCTTT
CDR3aa: CASRRQGKAEAFF

v_gene: TRBV20-1
d_gene: TRBD2
abundance: NA
j_gene: TRBJ2-1
CDR3nt: TGCAGTGCTAGAGGCGGGAGGTCCAATGAGCAGTTCTTC
CDR3aa: CSARGGRSNEQFF

v_gene: TRBV20-1
d_gene: NA
abundance: NA
j_gene: TRBJ2-5
CDR3nt: TGCAGGGCGGCCTTAGGGGGGTCTGAGCAGTACTTC
CDR3aa: CRAALGGSEQYF

v_gene: TRBV10-3
d_gene: TRBD2
abundance: few
j_gene: TRBJ2-1
CDR3nt: TGTGCCAGTTTGCCGGGACTAGCGGGATCCTACAATGAGCAGTTCTTC
CDR3aa: CASLPGLAGSYNEQFF

v_gene: TRBV7-9
d_gene: NA
abundance: NA
j_gene: TRBJ2-7
CDR3nt: TGTGCCAGCAGCTCAGTGAGGGACTCGAACTCCTACGAGCAGTACTTC
CDR3aa: CASSSVRDSNSYEQYF

v_gene: TRBV30
d_gene: TRBD1
abundance: NA
j_gene: TRBJ2-7
CDR3nt: TGTGCCTGCGGACAGGGCTCCTACGAGCAGTACTTC
CDR3aa: CACGQGSYEQYF

v_gene: TRBV6-2/TRBV6-3
d_gene: NA
abundance: many
j_gene: TRBJ2-3
CDR3nt: TGTGCCAGCAGGCCCTCTGGACTGAGCACAGATACGCAGTATTTT
CDR3aa: CASRPSGLSTDTQYF

v_gene: TRBV4-1
d_gene: NA
abundance: NA
j_gene: TRBJ2-1
CDR3nt: TGCGCCAGCGGCCAGAGGACAGTAGACAATGAGCAGTTCTTC
CDR3aa: CASGQRTVDNEQFF

v_gene: TRBV12-3/TRBV12-4
d_gene: TRBD2
abundance: NA
j_gene: TRBJ2-1
CDR3nt: TGTGCCAGCAGTTTTACTAGCGGCTACTACAATGAGCAGTTCTTC
CDR3aa: CASSFTSGYYNEQFF

v_gene: TRBV6-1
d_gene: TRBD1
abundance: NA
j_gene: TRBJ2-5
CDR3nt: TGTGCCAGCAGGAACAGGGGGCCAGGAGAGACCCAGTACTTC
CDR3aa: CASRNRGPGETQYF

v_gene: TRBV20-1
d_gene: TRBD2
abundance: few
j_gene: TRBJ2-7
CDR3nt: TGCAGTGCTAGAGACGCTAGCGGGAGTCCCTACGAGCAGTACTTC
CDR3aa: CSARDASGSPYEQYF

v_gene: TRBV6-6
d_gene: NA
abundance: NA
j_gene: TRBJ1-5
CDR3nt: TGTGCAGCAGCCGCGGGGGGCAATCAGCCCCAGCATTTT
CDR3aa: CAAAAGGNQPQHF

v_gene: TRBV5-5
d_gene: NA
abundance: NA
j_gene: TRBJ2-5
CDR3nt: TGTGCCAGCAGATCCAACCAACCGGGACTGAAAGAGACCCAGTACTTC
CDR3aa: CASRSNQPGLKETQYF

v_gene: TRBV7-6
d_gene: TRBD2
abundance: NA
j_gene: TRBJ2-3
CDR3nt: TGTGCCAGCAGTCAAGGAGGACTAGCGATTAGCACAGATACGCAGTATTTT
CDR3aa: CASSQGGLAISTDTQYF

v_gene: TRBV28
d_gene: NA
abundance: NA
j_gene: TRBJ2-7
CDR3nt: TGTGCCAGCAGTTTTGTGGCTGCCTACGAGCAGTACTTC
CDR3aa: CASSFVAAYEQYF

v_gene: TRBV29-1
d_gene: TRBD2
abundance: few
j_gene: TRBJ2-1
CDR3nt: TGCAGCGTTGAAGGGGCTAGCGGGGTCGTTCATGAGCAGTTCTTC
CDR3aa: CSVEGASGVVHEQFF

v_gene: TRBV29-1
d_gene: NA
abundance: many
j_gene: TRBJ2-4
CDR3nt: TGCAGCGTTTGGGATGCAACCAAAAACATTCAGTACTTC
CDR3aa: CSVWDATKNIQYF

v_gene: TRBV10-2
d_gene: NA
abundance: few
j_gene: TRBJ2-5
CDR3nt: TGCGCCAGCAGTGCGGACGCCCGGGGGACCCAGTACTTC
CDR3aa: CASSADARGTQYF

v_gene: TRBV5-5
d_gene: NA
abundance: few
j_gene: TRBJ2-2
CDR3nt: TGTGCCAGCAGTCTTTGGCTCACGAACACCGGGGAGCTGTTTTTT
CDR3aa: CASSLWLTNTGELFF

v_gene: TRBV3-1
d_gene: TRBD1
abundance: few
j_gene: TRBJ2-5
CDR3nt: TGTGCCAGCAGCCATCGGACAGGGGGCGGATGGGAGACCCAGTACTTC
CDR3aa: CASSHRTGGGWETQYF

v_gene: TRBV7-9
d_gene: NA
abundance: few
j_gene: TRBJ2-7
CDR3nt: TGTGCCAGCAGCTTAGATCGTCGGGAGAACGAGCAGTACTTC
CDR3aa: CASSLDRRENEQYF

v_gene: TRBV20-1
d_gene: NA
abundance: few
j_gene: TRBJ1-5
CDR3nt: TGCAGTGCTTTGAGGCAGAACAATCAGCCCCAGCATTTT
CDR3aa: CSALRQNNQPQHF

v_gene: TRBV20-1
d_gene: NA
abundance: few
j_gene: TRBJ2-1
CDR3nt: TGCAGTGCCGTTTCCTACAATGAGCAGTTCTTC
CDR3aa: CSAVSYNEQFF

v_gene: TRBV9
d_gene: NA
abundance: few
j_gene: TRBJ2-1
CDR3nt: TGTGCCAGCAGCGTGGACACCACAACTTACAATGAGCAGTTCTTC
CDR3aa: CASSVDTTTYNEQFF